The present TCR beta chain was sequenced within a study of PD-1 blockade in mismatch repair-deficient tumors. Looking at the study overall: Enrolled about 2013-2016, patients had progressing, pretreated mismatch repair-deficient cancers of about a dozen types.

Sequenced by immunoSEQ multiplex PCR; TCRdb stores in-frame clones only, minus some. The sample lists tens of thousands of clones, approximately 81% occurring once. A remark on this clone: The antigen is not known.

Study conclusions and caveats: After pembrolizumab, tumor-resident clones rose rapidly, then generally contracted before radiologic responses.

Germline V gene lookup returns CDR1 MNHEY and CDR2 SVGAGI. CDR3 length: 13 residues. Losses at the gene ends were 6 bases for V and 5 bases for J; bases not matched to a gene: 5. Every patient had mismatch repair deficiency by PCR or immunohistochemistry. Three pembrolizumab responders had their TCRs sequenced. The sequenced sample was peripheral blood, obtained 12 weeks after starting pembrolizumab. The receptor was isolated from an adult with mismatch repair-deficient cancer. The chain links TRBV6-5 to TRBJ1-1; 8 bases are shared with TRBD1. In nucleotides, the CDR3 is TGTGCCAGCAGCCTGGGACAGGTTACTGAAGCTTTCTTT. It encodes CASSLGQVTEAFF.